This TCR beta chain was captured by sequencing in a study of blood T cell repertoires in COVID-19. Generated by immunoSEQ multiplex PCR, the TCRdb table keeps only in-frame clones and is missing some. The table has 50,000 to 70,000 clones, about 80% seen once. This clone has only one observation. One junction end disagrees with the germline gene, perhaps due to a read error. Germline V gene lookup returns CDR1 LNHDA and CDR2 SQIVND (reference sequence). The CDR3 consists of 12 residues. The chain uses TRBV19 and TRBJ1-5, with D tentatively TRBD1 (6 bases). The receptor was derived from a man aged 50 to 59 with active or convalescent COVID-19. Sequencing was performed on peripheral blood. This CDR3 is CASCIQGQPQHF. In nucleotides, the CDR3 is TGTGCCAGTTGTATACAGGGACAGCCCCAGCATTTT.